The rows below give T cell receptor beta chains drawn from one sample of a study of CD8 T cells in Susac syndrome. TCRdb re-analysed the immunoSEQ multiplex PCR reads in MiXCR, keeping a single row per CDR3 protein. Of some 130,000 distinct CDR3 sequences in the sample, approximately 94% are singletons; the top ten hold roughly 0.13%. Sequenced material: CD4+ T cells from PBMCs. Receptors were obtained from a human donor with multiple sclerosis. The CDR3 runs from the conserved cysteine through the conserved F or W. D genes are given only for firm matches. Not every row has a clone size; where given, it reads once, few, many or a size class.

v_call: TRBV23-1; clone_size: NA; j_call: TRBJ1-5; d_call: TRBD1; cdr3_aa: CATLGDRASNQPQHF
v_call: TRBV9; clone_size: NA; j_call: TRBJ1-1; d_call: NA; cdr3_aa: CASSFQQNTEAFF
v_call: TRBV14; clone_size: NA; j_call: TRBJ2-2; d_call: TRBD1; cdr3_aa: CASSHFTGANTGELFF
v_call: TRBV6-2/TRBV6-3; clone_size: NA; j_call: TRBJ1-6; d_call: TRBD1; cdr3_aa: CASSGQGALPLHF
v_call: TRBV20-1; clone_size: NA; j_call: TRBJ1-3; d_call: NA; cdr3_aa: CSVPGRAGNTIYF
v_call: TRBV10-3; clone_size: once; j_call: TRBJ2-5; d_call: TRBD1; cdr3_aa: CAISESPTGPQETQYF
v_call: TRBV28; clone_size: NA; j_call: TRBJ1-2; d_call: NA; cdr3_aa: CASSSDPSGYTF
v_call: TRBV5-4; clone_size: NA; j_call: TRBJ2-3; d_call: NA; cdr3_aa: CASSLEQRVTDTQYF
v_call: TRBV30; clone_size: NA; j_call: TRBJ1-1; d_call: TRBD1; cdr3_aa: CAWILTDRVKAFF
v_call: TRBV30; clone_size: NA; j_call: TRBJ2-2; d_call: NA; cdr3_aa: CAWSAGVVGELFF
v_call: TRBV3-1; clone_size: NA; j_call: TRBJ2-3; d_call: TRBD2; cdr3_aa: CASSQDSGKTDTQYF
v_call: TRBV5-4; clone_size: NA; j_call: TRBJ2-2; d_call: TRBD2; cdr3_aa: CASSLSSGRPGELFF
v_call: TRBV7-2; clone_size: NA; j_call: TRBJ1-6; d_call: NA; cdr3_aa: CASSLERYRDSPLHF